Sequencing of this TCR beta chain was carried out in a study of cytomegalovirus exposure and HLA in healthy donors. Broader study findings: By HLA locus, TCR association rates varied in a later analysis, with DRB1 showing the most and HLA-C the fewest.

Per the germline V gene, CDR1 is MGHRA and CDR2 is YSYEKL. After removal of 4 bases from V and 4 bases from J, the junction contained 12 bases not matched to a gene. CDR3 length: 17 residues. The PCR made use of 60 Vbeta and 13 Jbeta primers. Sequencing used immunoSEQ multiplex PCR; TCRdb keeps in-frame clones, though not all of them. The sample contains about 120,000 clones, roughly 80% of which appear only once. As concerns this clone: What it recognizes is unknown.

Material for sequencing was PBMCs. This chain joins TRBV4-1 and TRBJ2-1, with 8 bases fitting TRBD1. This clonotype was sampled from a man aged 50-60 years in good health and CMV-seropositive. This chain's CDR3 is CASSRKPQGASYNEQFF. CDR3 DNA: TGCGCCAGCAGCCGAAAGCCCCAGGGGGCTTCATACAATGAGCAGTTCTTC.